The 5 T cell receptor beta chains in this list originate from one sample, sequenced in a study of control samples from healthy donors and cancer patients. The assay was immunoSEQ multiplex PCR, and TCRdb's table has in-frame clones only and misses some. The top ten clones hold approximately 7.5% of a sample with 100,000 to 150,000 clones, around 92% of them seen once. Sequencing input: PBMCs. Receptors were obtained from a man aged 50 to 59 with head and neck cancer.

This chain's CDR3 is CASSQRYEQYF. The CDR3 region has the DNA TGTGCCAGCAGCCAACGATACGAGCAGTACTTC. The chain links TRBV7-2 to TRBJ2-7; D remains unclear. Germline CDR1 SGHTA, CDR2 FQGNSA. V shed 5 bases and J shed 4 bases, with 6 bases lying between them. The CDR3 is made up of 11 amino acids. Together with reference TRBV7-2 and TRBJ2-7, the CDR3 gives the full variable domain: GAGVSQSPSNKVTEKGKDVELRCDPISGHTALYWYRQSLGQGLEFLIYFQGNSAPDKSGLPSDRFSAERTGGSVSTLTIQRTQQEDSAVYLCASSQRYEQYFGPGTRLTVT.

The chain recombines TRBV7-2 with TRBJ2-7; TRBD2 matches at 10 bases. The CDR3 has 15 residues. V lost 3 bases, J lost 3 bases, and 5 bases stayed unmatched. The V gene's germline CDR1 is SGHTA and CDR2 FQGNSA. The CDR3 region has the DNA TGTGCCAGCAGCTTGGCTAGCGGGAGTTTCTACGAGCAGTACTTC. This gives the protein CASSLASGSFYEQYF.

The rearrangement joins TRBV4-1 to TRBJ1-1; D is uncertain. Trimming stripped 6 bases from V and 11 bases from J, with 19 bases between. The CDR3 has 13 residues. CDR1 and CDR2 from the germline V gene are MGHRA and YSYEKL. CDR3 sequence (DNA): TGCGCCAGCAGTCCGACGGAACGTGCTTGGGCTTTCTTT. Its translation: CASSPTERAWAFF.

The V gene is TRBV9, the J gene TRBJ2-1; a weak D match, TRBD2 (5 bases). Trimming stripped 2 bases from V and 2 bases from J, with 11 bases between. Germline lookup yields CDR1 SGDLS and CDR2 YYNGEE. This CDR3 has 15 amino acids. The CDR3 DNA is TGTGCCAGCAGCGTTCCGGGATCCACCTACAATGAGCAGTTCTTC. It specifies CASSVPGSTYNEQFF.

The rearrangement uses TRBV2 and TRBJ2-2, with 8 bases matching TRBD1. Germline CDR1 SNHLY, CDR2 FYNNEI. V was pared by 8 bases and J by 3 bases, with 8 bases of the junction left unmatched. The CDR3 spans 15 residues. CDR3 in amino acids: CASCDRGSYTGELFF. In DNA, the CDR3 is TGTGCCAGCTGCGACAGGGGTTCTTACACCGGGGAGCTGTTTTTT.